The clone carrying this T cell receptor (beta chain) showed up just a few times. These data are taken from a study of response to subunit inactivated influenza vaccine. Via MiXCR, TCRdb re-called the RT-PCR reads, giving one row per CDR3 protein. This sample has roughly 500,000 distinct CDR3 sequences, with 15% to 20% found just once. The CDR3 runs to 16 residues. Looked up from germline, CDR1 is MGHRA and CDR2 is YSYEKL. After removal of 3 bases from V and 6 bases from J, the junction contained 10 bases not matched to a gene. This sequence joins TRBV4-1 and TRBJ2-5, with 10 bases fitting TRBD1. The receptor comes from a man aged 45-69 years who received an inactivated influenza vaccine. The specimen comprised CD4+ T cells sorted from PBMCs, sampled less than 30 months after vaccination. The CDR3 DNA reads as TGCGCCAGCAGCCAGATGACAGGGGGCGACGGTAAGACCCAGTACTTC. The encoded protein is CASSQMTGGDGKTQYF.